These T cell receptor beta chains were read from a single sample in a study of T cell repertoires in cytomegalovirus infection. These receptors lack a known antigen. From the reads, TCRdb called clonotypes with MiXCR, one entry per CDR3 protein. The data hold 300,000 to 400,000 distinct CDR3 sequences, with almost 30% observed a single time. The sequenced sample was cultured PBMCs, obtained from culture after CMV antigen stimulation. All receptors come from a human donor in good health (CMV status not recorded). Some clones in this sample may be carry-over from other donors' samples. The CDR3 runs from the conserved cysteine through the conserved F or W. A D gene is named only where the DNA matches it firmly. Rows may omit the clone size; those that give it use once, few, many or a size class.

j_gene: TRBJ2-7
d_gene: .
abundance: .
v_gene: TRBV9
CDR3nt: TGTGCCAGCAGCGTAGGGGGGGCCCGGAACGAGCAGTACTTC
CDR3aa: CASSVGGARNEQYF

j_gene: TRBJ2-7
d_gene: TRBD1
abundance: .
v_gene: TRBV7-2
CDR3nt: TGTGCCAGCAGCCTACAATCGGGGACAGGGGTCCACGAGCAGTACTTC
CDR3aa: CASSLQSGTGVHEQYF

j_gene: TRBJ1-2
d_gene: TRBD1
abundance: .
v_gene: TRBV4-2
CDR3nt: TGTGCCAGCAGCCTATCGGACAGGGGCGGTGGCTACACCTTC
CDR3aa: CASSLSDRGGGYTF

j_gene: TRBJ2-2
d_gene: .
abundance: many
v_gene: TRBV6-2/TRBV6-3
CDR3nt: TGTGCCAGCAGCAAAAACAGGGATGGCGGGGAGCTGTTTTTT
CDR3aa: CASSKNRDGGELFF

j_gene: TRBJ2-2
d_gene: .
abundance: .
v_gene: TRBV7-3
CDR3nt: TGTGCCAGCAGCCCGGGCGAAAACACCGGGGAGCTGTTTTTT
CDR3aa: CASSPGENTGELFF

j_gene: TRBJ2-3
d_gene: .
abundance: .
v_gene: TRBV29-1
CDR3nt: TGCAGCGTTGGTCTTCTTACAGCGGATACGCAGTATTTT
CDR3aa: CSVGLLTADTQYF

j_gene: TRBJ2-5
d_gene: .
abundance: .
v_gene: TRBV7-2
CDR3nt: TGTGCCAGCAGGAGCGGGCGGTTGGGAGTGGGAGAGACCCAGTACTTC
CDR3aa: CASRSGRLGVGETQYF

j_gene: TRBJ2-7
d_gene: TRBD1
abundance: .
v_gene: TRBV18
CDR3nt: TGTGCCAGCTCCCCAACAGGGGGCTACGAGCAGTACTTC
CDR3aa: CASSPTGGYEQYF

j_gene: TRBJ2-7
d_gene: .
abundance: few
v_gene: TRBV10-3
CDR3nt: TGTGCCATCAGACTGACAGTCTCCTACGAGCAGTACTTC
CDR3aa: CAIRLTVSYEQYF

j_gene: TRBJ1-1
d_gene: .
abundance: few
v_gene: TRBV25-1
CDR3nt: TGTGCCAGCAGTGATTCCACCTTAGACTACGAAGCTTTCTTT
CDR3aa: CASSDSTLDYEAFF

j_gene: TRBJ1-2
d_gene: TRBD1
abundance: .
v_gene: TRBV4-1
CDR3nt: TGCGCCAGCAGCCAAGACCCCACAGGGGAGGTTTATGGCTACACCTTC
CDR3aa: CASSQDPTGEVYGYTF

j_gene: TRBJ2-2
d_gene: .
abundance: .
v_gene: TRBV5-1
CDR3nt: TGCGCCAGCAGCTTGTTTCAGGGATCTGTCGGGGAGCTGTTTTTT
CDR3aa: CASSLFQGSVGELFF

j_gene: TRBJ1-6
d_gene: TRBD1
abundance: .
v_gene: TRBV12-3/TRBV12-4
CDR3nt: TGTGCCAGCAGTCTACAGGGGCCGGCAGGTTCACCCCTCCACTTT
CDR3aa: CASSLQGPAGSPLHF

j_gene: TRBJ2-1
d_gene: TRBD2
abundance: few
v_gene: TRBV20-1
CDR3nt: TGCAGTGCACCGAGACTAGCGGGAGGGCCGCTGTTCTTC
CDR3aa: CSAPRLAGGPLFF

j_gene: TRBJ2-5
d_gene: TRBD1
abundance: .
v_gene: TRBV7-9
CDR3nt: TGTGCCAGCAGCCCCCGGACAGGGGAGGCAGAGACCCAGTACTTC
CDR3aa: CASSPRTGEAETQYF

j_gene: TRBJ2-1
d_gene: .
abundance: many
v_gene: TRBV7-6
CDR3nt: TGTGCCAGCAGCCCAAAAAGGCGGTCTGGGACATCAGACAACAATGAGCAGTTCTTC
CDR3aa: CASSPKRRSGTSDNNEQFF

j_gene: TRBJ1-6
d_gene: .
abundance: .
v_gene: TRBV7-6
CDR3nt: TGTGCCAGCAGCTCAATCCCTTATAATTCACCCCTCCACTTT
CDR3aa: CASSSIPYNSPLHF

j_gene: TRBJ2-3
d_gene: TRBD2
abundance: few
v_gene: TRBV5-4
CDR3nt: TGTGCCAGCAGCCGAGGACTAGCGGGAGGAGGAGATACGCAGTATTTT
CDR3aa: CASSRGLAGGGDTQYF

j_gene: TRBJ2-3
d_gene: .
abundance: once
v_gene: TRBV9
CDR3nt: TGTGCCAGCAGCGTAGCTATCCTCATGGATACGCAGTATTTT
CDR3aa: CASSVAILMDTQYF

j_gene: TRBJ2-2
d_gene: TRBD1
abundance: .
v_gene: TRBV29-1
CDR3nt: TGCAGCGTTGAAGGGGACAGGGGGCAAGGGGCCGGGGAGCTGTTTTTT
CDR3aa: CSVEGDRGQGAGELFF

j_gene: TRBJ2-1
d_gene: TRBD1
abundance: .
v_gene: TRBV10-2
CDR3nt: TGCGCCAGCAAGCAACAGGGGAATGAGCAGTTCTTC
CDR3aa: CASKQQGNEQFF

j_gene: TRBJ2-6
d_gene: .
abundance: many
v_gene: TRBV11-3
CDR3nt: TGTGCCAGCAGCTTAGGGGGACTCTCTGGGGCCAACGTCCTGACTTTC
CDR3aa: CASSLGGLSGANVLTF

j_gene: TRBJ2-1
d_gene: TRBD2
abundance: .
v_gene: TRBV7-2
CDR3nt: TGTGCCAGCAGCTTAGCGGGACTAGGTACAATGCGGCAGTTCTTC
CDR3aa: CASSLAGLGTMRQFF

j_gene: TRBJ2-7
d_gene: .
abundance: few
v_gene: TRBV18
CDR3nt: TGTGCCAGCTCACCCACCAGCCTCTCCTACGAGCAGTACTTC
CDR3aa: CASSPTSLSYEQYF

j_gene: TRBJ2-1
d_gene: TRBD2
abundance: few
v_gene: TRBV4-1
CDR3nt: TGCGCCAGCAGCCAAGAAGGGACTAGGAACGGGAATGAGCAGTTCTTC
CDR3aa: CASSQEGTRNGNEQFF

j_gene: TRBJ2-3
d_gene: TRBD1
abundance: few
v_gene: TRBV5-1
CDR3nt: TGCGCCAGCAGCAGGGGCAGGGGGAGCACAGATACGCAGTATTTT
CDR3aa: CASSRGRGSTDTQYF

j_gene: TRBJ2-3
d_gene: TRBD1
abundance: many
v_gene: TRBV7-7
CDR3nt: TGTGCTAGCAGGCCCACTACAGGGGCAGATACGCAGTATTTT
CDR3aa: CASRPTTGADTQYF

j_gene: TRBJ2-1
d_gene: .
abundance: .
v_gene: TRBV9
CDR3nt: TGTGCCAGCAGCGTCAGGGGGGACGGGCTCAATGAGCAGTTCTTC
CDR3aa: CASSVRGDGLNEQFF

j_gene: TRBJ2-3
d_gene: TRBD2
abundance: .
v_gene: TRBV5-4
CDR3nt: TGTGCCAGCAGCCTAGCTAGCGGGAGGACCACAGATACGCAGTATTTT
CDR3aa: CASSLASGRTTDTQYF

j_gene: TRBJ1-2
d_gene: TRBD1
abundance: .
v_gene: TRBV10-3
CDR3nt: TGTGCCATCACCGGGACAGGGGGCGATGGCTACACCTTC
CDR3aa: CAITGTGGDGYTF

j_gene: TRBJ1-2
d_gene: TRBD1
abundance: many
v_gene: TRBV7-2
CDR3nt: TGTGCCAGCAGCTCCAGGGGGCGCGACTATGGCTACACCTTC
CDR3aa: CASSSRGRDYGYTF

j_gene: TRBJ1-5
d_gene: TRBD1
abundance: .
v_gene: TRBV5-1
CDR3nt: TGCGCCAGCAGCTTGGATGGGACAGGGAATCAGCCCCAGCATTTT
CDR3aa: CASSLDGTGNQPQHF

j_gene: TRBJ2-6
d_gene: TRBD2
abundance: .
v_gene: TRBV20-1
CDR3nt: TGCAGTGCTCATTCCTCCGGGACTAGCGGGACTGGGGCCAACGTCCTGACTTTC
CDR3aa: CSAHSSGTSGTGANVLTF

j_gene: TRBJ2-7
d_gene: TRBD2
abundance: .
v_gene: TRBV13
CDR3nt: TGTGCCAGCAGCTACTTAATGGTAGCGGGAGGGAGCCGGGACGAGCAGTACTTC
CDR3aa: CASSYLMVAGGSRDEQYF

j_gene: TRBJ2-3
d_gene: .
abundance: many
v_gene: TRBV7-2
CDR3nt: TGTGCCAGCAGCTTAGCTGGGAATTACGGTACGCAGTATTTT
CDR3aa: CASSLAGNYGTQYF

j_gene: TRBJ2-7
d_gene: .
abundance: .
v_gene: TRBV7-9
CDR3nt: TGTGCCAGCAGCTTCACGGCCTCCTACGAGCAGTACTTC
CDR3aa: CASSFTASYEQYF

j_gene: TRBJ2-3
d_gene: .
abundance: once
v_gene: TRBV5-1
CDR3nt: TGCGCCAGCAGCGACGGGGGTATCGGAGATACGCAGTATTTT
CDR3aa: CASSDGGIGDTQYF

j_gene: TRBJ1-4
d_gene: TRBD1
abundance: many
v_gene: TRBV19
CDR3nt: TGTGCCAGTACCCCATCGACAGGGTACGCTTCTTATGAAAAACTGTTTTTT
CDR3aa: CASTPSTGYASYEKLFF

j_gene: TRBJ2-1
d_gene: TRBD2
abundance: few
v_gene: TRBV19
CDR3nt: TGTGCCAGTAGTGAATGGCGGGAGGATAGGAATGAGCAGTTCTTC
CDR3aa: CASSEWREDRNEQFF

j_gene: TRBJ1-2
d_gene: .
abundance: few
v_gene: TRBV6-5
CDR3nt: TGTGCCAGCAGTTACACAGCTAACTATGGCTACACCTTC
CDR3aa: CASSYTANYGYTF

j_gene: TRBJ2-3
d_gene: .
abundance: .
v_gene: TRBV3-1
CDR3nt: TGTGCCAGCAGCCAAGATCAAGCTGCCACAGATACGCAGTATTTT
CDR3aa: CASSQDQAATDTQYF

j_gene: TRBJ1-6
d_gene: TRBD1
abundance: .
v_gene: TRBV25-1
CDR3nt: TGTGCCAGCAGTGACCGGACAGGGCGCGGTAATTCACCCCTCCACTTT
CDR3aa: CASSDRTGRGNSPLHF

j_gene: TRBJ1-1
d_gene: .
abundance: .
v_gene: TRBV30
CDR3nt: TGTGCCTGGACCCTCGGGACTGAAGCTTTCTTT
CDR3aa: CAWTLGTEAFF

j_gene: TRBJ2-5
d_gene: .
abundance: .
v_gene: TRBV9
CDR3nt: TGTGCCAGCAGCCCCTCCGGGAGTGAAGAGACCCAGTACTTC
CDR3aa: CASSPSGSEETQYF

j_gene: TRBJ1-1
d_gene: .
abundance: .
v_gene: TRBV6-8
CDR3nt: TGTGCCAGCTTTATACGGCAGAACACTGAAGCTTTCTTT
CDR3aa: CASFIRQNTEAFF

j_gene: TRBJ2-3
d_gene: .
abundance: .
v_gene: TRBV7-2
CDR3nt: TGTGCCAGCAGCTTTTGGGAGAGCGATACGCAGTATTTT
CDR3aa: CASSFWESDTQYF

j_gene: TRBJ2-1
d_gene: TRBD2
abundance: .
v_gene: TRBV20-1
CDR3nt: TGCAGTGCCTCTAGACTAGCGGGAGGGAGCAATGAGCAGTTCTTC
CDR3aa: CSASRLAGGSNEQFF

j_gene: TRBJ2-2
d_gene: .
abundance: .
v_gene: TRBV24-1
CDR3nt: TGTGCCACCAGTGATTTGGGAGGGATCACCGGGGAGCTGTTTTTT
CDR3aa: CATSDLGGITGELFF

j_gene: TRBJ2-3
d_gene: TRBD2
abundance: few
v_gene: TRBV10-3
CDR3nt: TGTGCCATCAGACCAGCGGGGCTAACAGATACGCAGTATTTT
CDR3aa: CAIRPAGLTDTQYF

j_gene: TRBJ2-1
d_gene: .
abundance: .
v_gene: TRBV6-6
CDR3nt: TGTGCCAGCAGGCGTCGGATCCAAACCGCCTACAATGAGCAGTTCTTC
CDR3aa: CASRRRIQTAYNEQFF

j_gene: TRBJ2-2
d_gene: TRBD2
abundance: .
v_gene: TRBV7-9
CDR3nt: TGTGCCAGCAGCCAAGCCTGGCGGGAGGGCACCGGGGAGCTGTTTTTT
CDR3aa: CASSQAWREGTGELFF

j_gene: TRBJ1-2
d_gene: .
abundance: .
v_gene: TRBV29-1
CDR3nt: TGCAGCGGGGGAGGGCTCTACTATGGCTACACCTTC
CDR3aa: CSGGGLYYGYTF

j_gene: TRBJ2-1
d_gene: TRBD2
abundance: .
v_gene: TRBV6-5
CDR3nt: TGTGCCAGCAGTTACTCTTCAGGACTAGCGGTCTATGAGCAGTTCTTC
CDR3aa: CASSYSSGLAVYEQFF

j_gene: TRBJ1-5
d_gene: .
abundance: .
v_gene: TRBV6-1
CDR3nt: TGTGCCAGCAGTAACCCACAGCCCCAGCATTTT
CDR3aa: CASSNPQPQHF

j_gene: TRBJ2-7
d_gene: .
abundance: .
v_gene: TRBV11-2
CDR3nt: TGTGCCAGCAGCCCCCGACAGCTGCTCTCTACGGAGCAGTACTTC
CDR3aa: CASSPRQLLSTEQYF